This is a list of T cell receptor beta chains from one sample in a study of blood T cell repertoires in COVID-19. Clones were sequenced by immunoSEQ multiplex PCR, and TCRdb holds only the in-frame ones, with some missing. The sample records 200,000 to 250,000 clones, around 90% being singletons. Source material: PBMCs or T cells enriched from blood (not recorded which). Receptors were obtained from a woman in her 30s who had been exposed to COVID-19. Each CDR3 is given with its conserved first and last residue. The D gene is left open where the match is weak. Only part of the rows carry a size: once, few, many, or a class if the clone is expanded.

>.|TRBJ1-1|TRBV7-3|TRBD1
CASSLRQGTEAFF
TGTGCCAGCAGCTTAAGACAGGGGACTGAAGCTTTCTTT
>.|TRBJ1-1|TRBV5-6|.
CASSLATLNTEAFF
TGTGCCAGCAGCTTGGCCACATTGAACACTGAAGCTTTCTTT
>.|TRBJ1-1|TRBV6-5|TRBD1
CASTKSGGTEAFF
TGTGCCAGCACCAAGTCAGGGGGGACTGAAGCTTTCTTT
>once|TRBJ2-5|TRBV6-5|.
CASSRELQETQYF
TGTGCCAGCAGTCGGGAGCTCCAAGAGACCCAGTACTTC
>.|TRBJ1-2|TRBV5-5|.
CASSPDSYGYTF
TGTGCCAGCAGCCCGGACAGCTATGGCTACACCTTC
>.|TRBJ2-7|TRBV28|.
CASSPPGIAAPYEQYF
TGTGCCAGCAGTCCTCCAGGGATAGCGGCACCCTACGAGCAGTACTTC
>.|TRBJ2-5|TRBV30|.
CAWSVRWRTETQYF
TGTGCCTGGAGTGTACGGTGGAGGACGGAGACCCAGTACTTC
>.|TRBJ1-3|TRBV29-1|.
CSVEGLFEVASFPGGNTIYF
TGCAGCGTTGAAGGCCTCTTCGAAGTGGCCTCCTTCCCGGGGGGAAACACCATATATTTT
>.|TRBJ1-2|TRBV5-4|.
CASSLGPTPRDDGYTF
TGTGCCAGCAGCTTGGGACCGACACCCCGTGATGATGGCTACACCTTC
>.|TRBJ1-2|TRBV28|.
CASRPPRQDMRYGYTF
TGTGCCAGCAGGCCCCCTCGACAGGACATGCGGTATGGCTACACCTTC
>.|TRBJ1-3|TRBV19|.
CASSIRQTGNTIYF
TGTGCCAGTAGTATCCGACAGACTGGAAACACCATATATTTT
>.|TRBJ2-2|TRBV10-2|TRBD1
CASTGTGGYTGELFF
TGCGCCAGCACCGGGACAGGGGGATACACCGGGGAGCTGTTTTTT
>.|TRBJ2-7|TRBV2|.
CASSERTDTYEQYF
TGTGCCAGCAGTGAAAGGACAGATACCTACGAGCAGTACTTC
>.|TRBJ2-7|TRBV30|TRBD2
CAWSPGLASMYEQYF
TGTGCCTGGAGCCCGGGACTAGCCTCAATGTACGAGCAGTACTTC
>few|TRBJ2-2|TRBV5-1|TRBD2
CASSQEAGGSNTGELFF
TGCGCCAGCAGCCAAGAGGCGGGAGGGTCCAACACCGGGGAGCTGTTTTTT
>.|TRBJ2-3|TRBV29-1|TRBD1
CSAGQNTYTDTQYF
TGCAGCGCGGGACAGAATACTTACACAGATACGCAGTATTTT
>.|TRBJ2-7|TRBV5-5|.
CASSSLRVFEQYF
TGTGCCAGCAGCTCGCTCAGGGTTTTCGAGCAGTACTTC
>.|TRBJ2-5|TRBV12-5|.
CASGLHRGSPQETQYF
TGTGCTAGTGGTTTGCATCGGGGGTCCCCCCAAGAGACCCAGTACTTC
>.|TRBJ2-3|TRBV7-8|TRBD2
CASSLAGGIRTDTQYF
TGTGCCAGCAGCCTCGCGGGGGGGATCCGCACAGATACGCAGTATTTT
>few|TRBJ2-1|TRBV5-1|TRBD2
CASSPAGEIFNEQFF
TGCGCCAGCAGCCCAGCGGGAGAAATTTTCAATGAGCAGTTCTTC
>.|TRBJ1-1|TRBV28|.
CASRESGGHTEAFF
TGTGCCAGCAGAGAAAGCGGGGGTCATACTGAAGCTTTCTTT
>.|TRBJ2-3|TRBV4-1|.
CASSLYSGDTDTQYF
TGCGCCAGCAGCCTCTACTCAGGGGACACAGATACGCAGTATTTT
>.|TRBJ1-2|TRBV6-5|TRBD1
CASTGQGDYGYTF
TGTGCCAGCACGGGACAGGGTGACTATGGCTACACCTTC
>.|TRBJ1-2|TRBV5-4|TRBD1
CASSYGTGDNYGYTF
TGTGCCAGCAGCTACGGGACAGGCGATAACTATGGCTACACCTTC
>few|TRBJ1-6|TRBV1|.
CTSSRPDRGVWTLNSPLHF
TGCACCAGCAGCCGACCGGACAGGGGCGTCTGGACCCTTAATTCACCCCTCCACTTT
>once|TRBJ2-7|TRBV4-1|TRBD1
CASSRGQGSTYEQYF
TGCGCCAGCAGCCGTGGACAGGGCTCAACCTACGAGCAGTACTTC
>once|TRBJ1-1|TRBV6-5|.
CASGRGWAEAFF
TGTGCCAGCGGGCGGGGTTGGGCTGAAGCTTTCTTT
>.|TRBJ2-3|TRBV29-1|TRBD2
CSVERLAGVETDTQYF
TGCAGCGTTGAACGACTAGCGGGAGTCGAGACAGATACGCAGTATTTT
>.|TRBJ1-1|TRBV29-1|.
CSGGQNTEAFF
TGCAGCGGGGGACAGAACACTGAAGCTTTCTTT
>.|TRBJ2-3|TRBV29-1|TRBD1
CSVLQGIRTDTQYF
TGCAGCGTGCTACAGGGGATCCGCACAGATACGCAGTATTTT
>.|TRBJ1-4|TRBV5-1|.
CASSSAGLTTGLATNEKLFF
TGCGCCAGCAGCTCAGCCGGGTTAACGACAGGATTAGCAACTAATGAAAAACTGTTTTTT
>.|TRBJ2-1|TRBV21-1|.
CASSKAPDRGRPHSYNEQFF
TGTGCCAGCAGCAAAGCGCCTGACAGGGGGCGACCTCACTCCTACAATGAGCAGTTCTTC
>.|TRBJ2-7|TRBV3-1/TRBV3-2|TRBD1
CASSRQGSYEQYF
TGTGCCAGCAGCCGACAGGGCTCCTACGAGCAGTACTTC